This T cell receptor beta chain was identified during a study of early T cells in non-severe SARS-CoV-2 infection. Across the whole study: Unsorted whole-blood RNA was sequenced in bulk, leaving chains unpaired.

TCRdb used MiXCR to reprocess the 5' RACE reads, holding one entry per CDR3 protein. Counted here are roughly 80,000 distinct CDR3 sequences, about 14% occurring once; the ten biggest clones make up roughly 3%. Regarding the study as a whole: Matches to VDJdb favored anti-spike CD8 responses and missed private and CD4 specificities.

V trimming: 5 bases; J trimming: 3 bases; junction bases outside the gene matches: 3. Looked up from germline, CDR1 is MNHEY and CDR2 is SMNVEV (reference sequence). The CDR3 has 13 amino acids. This clonotype was counted between two and nine times. The antigen is unknown. The sample taken for sequencing was whole blood. The genes are TRBV27 and TRBJ2-7, with 8 bases lining up with TRBD1. The receptor comes from an adult who was a healthcare worker with PCR-confirmed SARS-CoV-2 infection or an uninfected control (not recorded which). The CDR3 sequence is CASSHGQGYEQYF. In DNA, the CDR3 is TGTGCCAGCAGTCACGGACAGGGCTACGAGCAGTACTTC.